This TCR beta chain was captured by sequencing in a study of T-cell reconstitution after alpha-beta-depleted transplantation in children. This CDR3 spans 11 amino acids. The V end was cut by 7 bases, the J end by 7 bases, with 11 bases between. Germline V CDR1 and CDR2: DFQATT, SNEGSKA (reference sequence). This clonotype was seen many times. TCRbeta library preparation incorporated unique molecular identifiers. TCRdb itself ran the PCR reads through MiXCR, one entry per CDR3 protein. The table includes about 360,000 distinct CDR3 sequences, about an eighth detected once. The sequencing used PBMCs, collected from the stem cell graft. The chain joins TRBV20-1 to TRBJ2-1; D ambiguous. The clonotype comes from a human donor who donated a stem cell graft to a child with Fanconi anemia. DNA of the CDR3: TGCAGTGAACTTCGATTAAATGAGCAGTTCTTC. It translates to CSELRLNEQFF.